This TCR beta chain was obtained from a study of blood T cell repertoires in COVID-19. Study as a whole: Spain, Italy and the United States supplied samples that represented acute and convalescent COVID-19. Sources were T cells, B-cell-depleted T cells, or PBMCs; the material itself was cDNA or gDNA.

The data were produced by immunoSEQ multiplex PCR, yet TCRdb's version contains in-frame clones alone and is incomplete. The sample includes approximately 74,000 clones, nearly 80% of them seen just once. Per germline, CDR1 SGHNT and CDR2 YYREEE (reference sequence). V lost 5 bases to trimming and J lost 4 bases, with 21 bases between them. The CDR3 has 17 amino acids. The chain joins TRBV5-4 to TRBJ1-4, with a weak D call TRBD1 (5 bases). The sample comprised peripheral blood. The clonotype originates from a human donor in a cohort sampled during active COVID-19. Here the CDR3 DNA reads TGTGCCAGCAGTTATGGGGGGACCGCCTCGGTTAATGAAAAACTGTTTTTT. Translation: CASSYGGTASVNEKLFF.